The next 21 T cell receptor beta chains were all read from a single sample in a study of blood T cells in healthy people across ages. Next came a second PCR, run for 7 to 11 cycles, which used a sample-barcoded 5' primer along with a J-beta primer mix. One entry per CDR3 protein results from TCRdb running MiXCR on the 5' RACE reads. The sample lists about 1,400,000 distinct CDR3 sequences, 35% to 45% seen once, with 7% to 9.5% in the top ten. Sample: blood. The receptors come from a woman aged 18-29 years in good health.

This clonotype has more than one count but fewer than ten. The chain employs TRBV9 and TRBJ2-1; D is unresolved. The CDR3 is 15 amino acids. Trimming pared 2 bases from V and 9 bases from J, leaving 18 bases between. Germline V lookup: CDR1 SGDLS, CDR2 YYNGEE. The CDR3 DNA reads TGTGCCAGCAGCGTCCTGGAAAATTCCGTTTCTGAGCAGTTCTTC. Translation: CASSVLENSVSEQFF.

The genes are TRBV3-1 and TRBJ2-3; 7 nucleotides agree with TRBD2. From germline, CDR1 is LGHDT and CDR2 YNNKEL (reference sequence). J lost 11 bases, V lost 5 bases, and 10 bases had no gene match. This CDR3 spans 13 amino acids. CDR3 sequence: CASSSRGSGEQYF. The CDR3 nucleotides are TGTGCCAGCAGCTCAAGAGGCAGCGGGGAGCAGTATTTT.

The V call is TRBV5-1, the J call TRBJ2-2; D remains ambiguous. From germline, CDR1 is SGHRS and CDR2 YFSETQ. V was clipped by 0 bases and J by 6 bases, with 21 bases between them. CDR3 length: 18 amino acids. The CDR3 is CASSLAFSAGLVSGELFF. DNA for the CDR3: TGCGCCAGCAGCTTGGCCTTTTCTGCAGGCCTCGTCTCCGGGGAGCTGTTTTTT.

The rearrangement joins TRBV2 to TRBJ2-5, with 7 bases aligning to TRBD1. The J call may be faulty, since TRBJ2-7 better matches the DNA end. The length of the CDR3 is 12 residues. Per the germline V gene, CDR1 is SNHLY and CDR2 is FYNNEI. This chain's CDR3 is CASSVTGPEQYF. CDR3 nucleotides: TGTGCCAGCAGTGTGACAGGGCCCGAGCAGTACTTC.

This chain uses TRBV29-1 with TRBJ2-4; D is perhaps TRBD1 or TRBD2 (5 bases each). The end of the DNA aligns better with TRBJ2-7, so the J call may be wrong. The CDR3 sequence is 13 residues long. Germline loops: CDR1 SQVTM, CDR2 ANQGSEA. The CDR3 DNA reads TGCAGCGTTGAAGGAGGGGCTGGAGGCGAGCAGTACTTC. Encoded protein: CSVEGGAGGEQYF.

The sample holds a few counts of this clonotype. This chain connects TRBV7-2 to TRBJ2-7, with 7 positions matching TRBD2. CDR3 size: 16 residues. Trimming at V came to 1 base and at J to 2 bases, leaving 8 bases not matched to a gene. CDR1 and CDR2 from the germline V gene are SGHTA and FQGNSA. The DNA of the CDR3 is TGTGCCAGCAGCTTAGTGGGCAGCGGGGATGCCTACGAGCAGTACTTC. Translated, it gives CASSLVGSGDAYEQYF. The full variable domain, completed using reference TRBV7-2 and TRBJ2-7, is GAGVSQSPSNKVTEKGKDVELRCDPISGHTALYWYRQSLGQGLEFLIYFQGNSAPDKSGLPSDRFSAERTGGSVSTLTIQRTQQEDSAVYLCASSLVGSGDAYEQYFGPGTRLTVT.

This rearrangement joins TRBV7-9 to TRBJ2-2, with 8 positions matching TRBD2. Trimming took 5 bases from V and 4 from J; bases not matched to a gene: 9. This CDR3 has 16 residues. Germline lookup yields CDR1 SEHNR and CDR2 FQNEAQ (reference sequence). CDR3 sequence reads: CASSQIAGNPTGELFF. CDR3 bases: TGTGCCAGCAGCCAAATAGCGGGAAACCCCACCGGGGAGCTGTTTTTT.

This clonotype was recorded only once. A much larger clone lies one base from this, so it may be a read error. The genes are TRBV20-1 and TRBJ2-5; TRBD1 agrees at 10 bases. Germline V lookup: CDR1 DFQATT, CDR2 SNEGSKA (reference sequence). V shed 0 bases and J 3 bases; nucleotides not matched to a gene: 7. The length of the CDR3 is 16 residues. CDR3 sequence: CSARDWTGGAEETQYF. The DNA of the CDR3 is TGCAGTGCTAGAGATTGGACAGGGGGTGCGGAAGAGACCCAGTACTTC.

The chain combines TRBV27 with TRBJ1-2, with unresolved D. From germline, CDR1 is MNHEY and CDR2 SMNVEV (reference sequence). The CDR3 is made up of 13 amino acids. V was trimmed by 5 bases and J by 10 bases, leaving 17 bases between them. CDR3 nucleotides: TGTGCCAGCAGTCCGGGCGCCCTGAGGGCCTACACCTTC. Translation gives CASSPGALRAYTF.

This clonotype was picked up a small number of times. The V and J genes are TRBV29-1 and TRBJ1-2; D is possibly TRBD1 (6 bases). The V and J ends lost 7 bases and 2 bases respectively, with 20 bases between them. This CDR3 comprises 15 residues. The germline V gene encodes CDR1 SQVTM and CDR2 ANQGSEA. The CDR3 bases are TGCAGCGAGTCCAGGGGAGCTTCAGACAACTATGGCTACACCTTC. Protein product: CSESRGASDNYGYTF.

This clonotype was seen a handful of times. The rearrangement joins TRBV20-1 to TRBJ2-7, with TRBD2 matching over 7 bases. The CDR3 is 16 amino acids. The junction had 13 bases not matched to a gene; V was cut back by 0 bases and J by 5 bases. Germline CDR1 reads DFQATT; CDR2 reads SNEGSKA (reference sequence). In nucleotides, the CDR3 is TGCAGTGCTAGAGATGGTGGGCCGGGGGGTTTCCACGAGCAGTACTTC. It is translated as CSARDGGPGGFHEQYF.

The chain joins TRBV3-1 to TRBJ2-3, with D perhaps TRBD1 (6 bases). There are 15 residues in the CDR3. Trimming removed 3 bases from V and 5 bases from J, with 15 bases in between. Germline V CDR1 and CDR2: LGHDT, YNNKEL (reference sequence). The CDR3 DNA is TGTGCCAGCAGCCAGACCCGGGACACCGAAGATACGCAGTATTTT. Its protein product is CASSQTRDTEDTQYF.

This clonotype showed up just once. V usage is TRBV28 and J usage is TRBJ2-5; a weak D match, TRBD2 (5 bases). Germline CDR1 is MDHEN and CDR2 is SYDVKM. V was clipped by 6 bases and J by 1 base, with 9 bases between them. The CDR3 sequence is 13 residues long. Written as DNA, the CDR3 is TGTGCCAGCAGGCCGGGGATCCAAGAGACCCAGTACTTC. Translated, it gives CASRPGIQETQYF.

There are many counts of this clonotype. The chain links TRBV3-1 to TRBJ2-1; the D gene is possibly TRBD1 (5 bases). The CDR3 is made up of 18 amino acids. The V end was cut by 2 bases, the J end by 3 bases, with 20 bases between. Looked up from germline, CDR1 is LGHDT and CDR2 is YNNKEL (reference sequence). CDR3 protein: CASSQLTGVRGNYNEQFF. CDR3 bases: TGTGCCAGCAGCCAACTTACCGGAGTAAGGGGAAACTACAATGAGCAGTTCTTC.

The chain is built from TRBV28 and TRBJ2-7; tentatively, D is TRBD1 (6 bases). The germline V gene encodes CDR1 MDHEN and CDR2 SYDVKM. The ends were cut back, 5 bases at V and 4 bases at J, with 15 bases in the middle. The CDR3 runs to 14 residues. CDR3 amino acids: CASSPPDSIYEQYF. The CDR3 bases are TGTGCCAGCAGTCCGCCGGACAGCATTTACGAGCAGTACTTC.

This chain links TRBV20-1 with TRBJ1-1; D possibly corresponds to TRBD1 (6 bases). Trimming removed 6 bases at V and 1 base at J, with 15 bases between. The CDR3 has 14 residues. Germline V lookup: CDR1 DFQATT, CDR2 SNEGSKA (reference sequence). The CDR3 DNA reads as TGCAGTGCCCGGAGGGGGGTGGGGAACACTGAAGCTTTCTTT. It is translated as CSARRGVGNTEAFF.

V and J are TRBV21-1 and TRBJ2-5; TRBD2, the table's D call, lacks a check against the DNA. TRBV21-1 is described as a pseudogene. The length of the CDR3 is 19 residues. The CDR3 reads CASSKAKLAGGPNQETQYF. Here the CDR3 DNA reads TGTGCCAGCAGCAAAGCAAAGCTAGCGGGGGGGCCAAACCAAGAGACCCAGTACTTC.

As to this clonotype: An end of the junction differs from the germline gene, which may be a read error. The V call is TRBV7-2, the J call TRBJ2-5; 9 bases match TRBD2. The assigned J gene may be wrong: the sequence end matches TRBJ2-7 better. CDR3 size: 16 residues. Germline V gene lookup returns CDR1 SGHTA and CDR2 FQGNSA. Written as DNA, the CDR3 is TGTGCCAGCAGCTTGCAACCTAGCGGGATCTCCGACGAGCAGTACTTC. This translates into CASSLQPSGISDEQYF.

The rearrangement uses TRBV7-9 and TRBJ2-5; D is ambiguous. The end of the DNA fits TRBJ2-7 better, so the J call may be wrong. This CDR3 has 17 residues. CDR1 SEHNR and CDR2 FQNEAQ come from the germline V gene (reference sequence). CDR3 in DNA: TGTGCCAGCAGTTCAGAAAGGGCTAGGGATATATTCTACGAGCAGTACTTC. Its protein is CASSSERARDIFYEQYF.

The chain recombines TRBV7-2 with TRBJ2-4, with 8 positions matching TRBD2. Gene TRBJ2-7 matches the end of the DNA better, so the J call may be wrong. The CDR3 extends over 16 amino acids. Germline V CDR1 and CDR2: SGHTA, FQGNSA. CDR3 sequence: CASSPSGSSRGYEQYF. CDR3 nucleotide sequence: TGTGCCAGCAGCCCTAGCGGGTCCTCCCGAGGGTACGAGCAGTACTTC.

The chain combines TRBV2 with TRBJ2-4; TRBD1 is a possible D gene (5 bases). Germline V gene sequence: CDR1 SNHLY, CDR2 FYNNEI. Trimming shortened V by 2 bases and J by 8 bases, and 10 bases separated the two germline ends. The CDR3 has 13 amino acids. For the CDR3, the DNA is TGTGCCAGCAGTGAACGACAGACGGACATTCAGTACTTC. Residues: CASSERQTDIQYF.